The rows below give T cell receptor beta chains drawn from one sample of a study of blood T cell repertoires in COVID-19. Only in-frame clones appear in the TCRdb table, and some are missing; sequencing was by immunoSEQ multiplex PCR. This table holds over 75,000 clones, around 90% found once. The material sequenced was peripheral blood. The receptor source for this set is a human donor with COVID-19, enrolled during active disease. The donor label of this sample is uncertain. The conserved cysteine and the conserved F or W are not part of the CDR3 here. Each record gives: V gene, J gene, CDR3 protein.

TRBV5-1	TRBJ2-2	ASEAVGELF
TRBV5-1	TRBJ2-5	ASSSGGAGETQY
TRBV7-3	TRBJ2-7	ASSLIPTGNYEQY
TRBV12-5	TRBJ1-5	ASGTTPGQPQH
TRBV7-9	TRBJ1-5	ASSLGRSNQPQH
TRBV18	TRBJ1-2	ASSPPREEGYT
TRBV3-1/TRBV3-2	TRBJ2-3	ASSQDYSGGVEGTDTQY
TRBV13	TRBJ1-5	ASSLGLGGNQPQH
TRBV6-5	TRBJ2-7	ASAGGGAGYEQY
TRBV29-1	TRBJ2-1	SVELGREQF
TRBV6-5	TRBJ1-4	ASSYVLGEKLF
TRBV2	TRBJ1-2	ASYRISGAQGGYT
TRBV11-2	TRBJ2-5	ASSVYRGLGETQY
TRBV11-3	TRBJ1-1	ASSSWTGGITEAF
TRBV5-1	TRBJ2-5	ASSLSSGVGETQY
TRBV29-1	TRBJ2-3	SLGLRGADTQY
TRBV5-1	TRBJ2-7	ASSGGQATYEQY
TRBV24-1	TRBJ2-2	ATSDVPRTGITGELF
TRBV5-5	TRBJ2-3	ASSFQTGGGTDTQY
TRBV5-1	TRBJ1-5	ASSPGQGEGPQH
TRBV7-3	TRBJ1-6	ASSLTWAGGDSPLH
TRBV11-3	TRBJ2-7	ASSSDRVGEQY
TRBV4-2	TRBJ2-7	ASSLTDRGPLYEQY
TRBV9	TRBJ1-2	ASSEGQGASRYGYT
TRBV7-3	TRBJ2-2	ASSQRTGGAGGELF
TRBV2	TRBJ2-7	ASSTSRDWASYEQY
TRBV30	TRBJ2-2	AWKVRGLPNTGELF
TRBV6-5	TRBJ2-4	ASSYRQGGIQY
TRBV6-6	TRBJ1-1	ASVPGELNTEAF